The clone carrying this T cell receptor beta chain was observed a handful of times. Antigen unknown. The donors were in the roughly 130-subject validation cohort, distinct from the roughly 600-subject first cohort. Some clones are missing from TCRdb's copy, which holds only in-frame ones; the method was immunoSEQ multiplex PCR. Among roughly 150,000 clones listed, approximately 86% were seen once. Germline CDR1 is SNHLY and CDR2 is FYNNEI. Trimming took 3 bases from V and 4 from J, leaving 18 bases between them. The CDR3 consists of 16 residues. This specimen belongs to a study of cytomegalovirus exposure and HLA in healthy donors. Across the study: The roughly 120 validation repertoires, a later analysis reported, used the same platform as the 550 to 700 repertoires from the first cohort.

Overall study findings and caveats: There were 150 or so TCR beta chains listed as cytomegalovirus-associated. Many donors shared some public TCRs, even though most TCR sequences were rare.

The sequenced material came from PBMCs. The receptor's source is a man aged 30-40 years in good health and CMV-seropositive. The V and J genes are TRBV2 and TRBJ2-5; D is possibly TRBD2 (6 bases). This CDR3 is CASSERGATFGETQYF. The CDR3, as DNA: TGTGCCAGCAGTGAGCGGGGAGCCACGTTTGGAGAGACCCAGTACTTC.